This record looks at one TCR beta chain sequence and its context. How the authors handled the data: Estimation of nucleated cell counts was performed using reference gene primer amplification. Clones were sequenced by immunoSEQ multiplex PCR, and TCRdb holds only the in-frame ones, with some missing. For V, J and clone size, that table is used; D and trimming come from the DNA. Of fewer than 200,000 clones in the sample, 82% were seen once. Germline values: CDR1 SGHAT, CDR2 FQNNGV. The CDR3 runs to 16 residues. The ends lost 2 bases at V and 4 bases at J; junction bases unmatched: 7. The data originate from a study of blood T cell repertoires in COVID-19. Study-wide background: There were acute and convalescent COVID-19 samples, and they came from the United States, Italy and Spain. T cells, B-cell-depleted T cells, or PBMCs provided the cDNA or gDNA that served as material.

The rearrangement links TRBV11-2 to TRBJ2-3; 9 positions agree with TRBD2. This clonotype was sampled from a woman in her sixties or seventies with acute or convalescent COVID-19. The source material was peripheral blood. CDR3 DNA sequence: TGTGCCAGCAGCTTATCAGGCGGGGGGGCCGCAGATACGCAGTATTTT. Encoded protein: CASSLSGGGAADTQYF.